The source of this T cell receptor (beta chain) is a study of T cell changes during pregnancy in multiple sclerosis (dated by TCRdb to about 2019). Describing the broader study: In women with multiple sclerosis, the researchers looked at how the T cell repertoire shifted as pregnancy progressed.

Libraries were built with the immunoSEQ multiplex PCR assay. TCRdb mirrors the immuneACCESS table, restricted to in-frame sequences. Some clones are absent from its copies; in checked studies, under half trace to an unresolved V gene, and the reason for the others is unknown. For this sample there are around 68,000 clones; 75% to 95% appear just once. Clones ranked in the top ten supply about 0.45% of the sample. Regarding this clone: Its antigen remains undetermined. Base qualities were left out, and no much larger clone turns up one base away.

The germline V gene supplies CDR1 SGHRS and CDR2 YFSETQ. V is clipped by 0 bases and J by 6 bases, and the sequence between their germline boundaries is 15 bases long. Reading from cysteine to phenylalanine, the CDR3 counts 15 amino acids. Just the 45-base CDR3 DNA is kept, in frame starting at base 1. The specimen was CD4+ T cells from peripheral blood mononuclear cells, collected before pregnancy. Here the chain combines TRBV5-1 and TRBJ1-1, with an unclear D gene assignment. This sequence was found in a female donor with multiple sclerosis, enrolled in a pregnancy study. The CDR3 loop reads CASSLAGNDRSEAFF. The bases are TGCGCCAGCAGCTTGGCCGGGAACGATAGGTCTGAAGCTTTCTTT.